This entry concerns a single T cell receptor (beta chain). This record comes from a study of OX40 agonist ivuxolimab in advanced cancers. The CDR3 contains 16 residues. From germline, CDR1 is LGHNA and CDR2 YSLEER. V lost 2 bases, J lost 3 bases, and 3 bases stayed unmatched. Assay used: immunoSEQ multiplex PCR; TCRdb lists only in-frame clones, some missing. The table records 85,000 to 95,000 clones, roughly 89% of them present only once. The source of this sequence is an adult with an advanced solid tumor such as melanoma, head and neck, liver or kidney cancer. The chain links TRBV4-3 to TRBJ2-1, with TRBD2 matching 11 bases. The specimen was CD4+ or CD8+ T cells sorted from blood, collected in a trial of the OX40 agonist ivuxolimab. The CDR3 DNA sequence: TGCGCCAGCAGCCAATTAACTAGCGGGAGCTACAATGAGCAGTTCTTC. Residues: CASSQLTSGSYNEQFF.